The 32 T cell receptor beta chains reported below all come from one sample, sequenced in a study of T cells in narcolepsy. Here immunoSEQ multiplex PCR was the method, and the copy in TCRdb shows in-frame clones only, minus some. The table shows approximately 25,000 clones, with 70% to 80% occurring only once. Material: CD45RA- memory CD4+ T cells from PBMCs. These TCRs come from a human donor with narcolepsy.

This clone was recorded a few times. Sequence at one end of the junction differs from germline and may be a read error. Here the CDR3 reads CASSPARSRSGLAGIF. CDR3 DNA sequence: TGTGCCAGCAGCCCCGCGAGAAGTCGTTCGGGACTAGCGGGGATTTTT. This chain joins TRBV7-8 and TRBJ2-3, with TRBD2 matching 13 bases. The CDR3 totals 16 residues. Germline-derived CDR1 and CDR2 are SGHVS and FQNEAQ.

This rearrangement joins TRBV9 to TRBJ2-7; weak D call: TRBD1 (5 bases). Looked up from germline, CDR1 is SGDLS and CDR2 is YYNGEE. V lost 4 bases and J lost 3, with 17 bases in between. The CDR3 length is 15 residues. The CDR3 is CASSPDSSRHYEQYF. DNA of the CDR3: TGTGCCAGCAGCCCCGACAGTAGCCGCCACTACGAGCAGTACTTC.

The chain has TRBV5-1 and TRBJ2-2, with no clear D. Trimming left V 4 bases short and J 0 bases short, with 13 bases between. CDR3 length: 16 residues. Per germline, CDR1 SGHRS and CDR2 YFSETQ. Here the CDR3 reads CASSPASPSNTGELFF. CDR3 in DNA: TGCGCCAGCAGCCCTGCGAGTCCATCGAACACCGGGGAGCTGTTTTTT.

The chain links TRBV5-4 to TRBJ2-1; D is unresolved. Germline assignment: CDR1 SGHNT and CDR2 YYREEE (reference sequence). Trimming pared 3 bases from V and 5 bases from J, leaving 9 bases between. This CDR3 has 13 amino acids. CDR3 nucleotide sequence: TGTGCCAGCAGCTCCCTCATGGACAATGAGCAGTTCTTC. Protein sequence: CASSSLMDNEQFF. The whole variable domain, filled in from reference TRBV5-4 and TRBJ2-1, reads ETGVTQSPTHLIKTRGQQVTLRCSSQSGHNTVSWYQQALGQGPQFIFQYYREEENGRGNFPPRFSGLQFPNYSSELNVNALELDDSALYLCASSSLMDNEQFFGPGTRLTVL.

The chain is built from TRBV5-1 and TRBJ1-1; D is possibly TRBD1 (6 bases). Per germline, CDR1 SGHRS and CDR2 YFSETQ. The CDR3 sequence is 14 residues long. Trimming cost V 2 bases and J 4 bases, with 12 bases left between them. The CDR3 sequence is CASSFGKGGTEAFF. For the CDR3, the DNA is TGCGCCAGCAGCTTTGGCAAAGGGGGCACTGAAGCTTTCTTT.

This clone occurred a few times. In DNA form, the CDR3 reads TGTGCCAGCAGTTCCACGGACGGAAAAAATTCACCCCTCCACTTT. Encoded protein: CASSSTDGKNSPLHF. The chain couples TRBV6-1 to TRBJ1-6; D is undetermined. Per the germline V gene, CDR1 is MNHNS and CDR2 is SASEGT. The germline V and J ends were trimmed by 5 bases and 7 bases, with 15 bases remaining between them. The CDR3 length is 15 residues.

Comments on this clone: Other DNA sequences in this specimen translate into the identical CDR3. The chain employs TRBV2 and TRBJ2-7; tentatively, D is TRBD1 or TRBD2 (7 bases each). The germline gives CDR1 SNHLY, CDR2 FYNNEI. This CDR3 is 14 amino acids long. With 10 bases removed from V and 9 bases from J, the gap between germline ends came to 25 bases. In DNA, the CDR3 is TGTGCCACAGGGGGGGCCCGGCAGGGGGAGGTGCAGTACTTC. It yields the protein CATGGARQGEVQYF.

The J gene is TRBJ2-1, the V gene TRBV6-5; D perhaps matches TRBD1 (6 bases). CDR1 and CDR2 from the germline V gene are MNHEY and SVGAGI. CDR3 size: 13 residues. The ends were cut back, 10 bases at V and 5 bases at J, with 15 bases in the middle. CDR3 sequence: CATRTGTNNEQFF. The CDR3 DNA sequence: TGTGCCACCAGGACCGGGACAAACAATGAGCAGTTCTTC.

This clone was detected only once. This chain uses TRBV5-1 with TRBJ1-2, with a weak D call TRBD1 (6 bases). The length of the CDR3 is 14 residues. Germline values: CDR1 SGHRS, CDR2 YFSETQ. Trimming removed 4 bases from V and 4 bases from J, with 14 bases in between. Here the CDR3 DNA reads TGCGCCAGCAGCGCACAACAGGGACGCTATGGCTACACCTTC. Translated, it gives CASSAQQGRYGYTF.

The chain employs TRBV6-4 and TRBJ1-1, with D uncertain. The CDR3 sequence is 13 residues long. In germline, CDR1 is MRHNA, CDR2 SNTAGT. The V end lost 0 bases, the J end lost 1 base, and 3 bases lay between the germline ends. CDR3 sequence reads: CASSDSENTEAFF. The CDR3 DNA follows: TGTGCCAGCAGTGACTCCGAGAACACTGAAGCTTTCTTT.

The gene calls are TRBV2 and TRBJ2-1; 9 positions match TRBD1. The CDR3 runs to 15 residues. The ends lost 6 bases at V and 0 bases at J; junction bases unmatched: 3. In germline, CDR1 is SNHLY, CDR2 FYNNEI. The DNA of the CDR3 is TGTGCCAGCAGACAGGGACAGGGCTCCTACAATGAGCAGTTCTTC. Translating it yields CASRQGQGSYNEQFF.

The chain couples TRBV11-1 to TRBJ2-7; 8 nucleotides align to TRBD1. V lost 5 bases to trimming and J lost 5 bases; unmatched junction nucleotides: 2. Germline lookup yields CDR1 SGHAT and CDR2 FQDESV (reference sequence). The CDR3 is 12 residues long. The CDR3 nucleotides are TGTGCCAGCAGCCCGGACAGGGACGAGCAGTACTTC. Translated, it gives CASSPDRDEQYF.

V usage is TRBV6-5 and J usage is TRBJ2-4; 7 bases agree with TRBD1. J lost 1 base, V lost 6 bases, and 0 bases had no gene match. Per germline, CDR1 MNHEY and CDR2 SVGAGI. The CDR3 loop spans 13 amino acids. CDR3 region: CASRQGAKNIQYF. CDR3 DNA: TGTGCCAGCAGACAGGGGGCCAAAAACATTCAGTACTTC.

The chain couples TRBV19 to TRBJ1-1; 8 bases map to TRBD1. Germline CDR1 is LNHDA and CDR2 is SQIVND (reference sequence). V lost 5 bases, J lost 1 base, and 0 bases stayed unmatched. The CDR3 is made up of 13 amino acids. The CDR3 loop is CASSGQGNTEAFF. The CDR3 DNA sequence: TGTGCCAGTAGTGGACAGGGGAACACTGAAGCTTTCTTT. The full variable domain, in which reference TRBV19 and TRBJ1-1 provide the parts outside the CDR3, is DGGITQSPKYLFRKEGQNVTLSCEQNLNHDAMYWYRQDPGQGLRLIYYSQIVNDFQKGDIAEGYSVSREKKESFPLTVTSAQKNPTAFYLCASSGQGNTEAFFGQGTRLTVV.

In this sample, this clone turned up a few times. This rearrangement joins TRBV6-1 to TRBJ2-5; TRBD2 agrees at 12 bases. Germline CDR1 is MNHNS and CDR2 is SASEGT. Trimming removed 2 bases from V and 2 bases from J; junction bases left unmatched: 0. This CDR3 comprises 15 residues. The CDR3 DNA is TGTGCCAGCAGTGAACTAGCGGGGGGGCAAGAGACCCAGTACTTC. It is translated as CASSELAGGQETQYF.

The V call is TRBV4-2, the J call TRBJ1-6; D gene unclear. The CDR3 runs to 16 residues. Per the germline V gene, CDR1 is LGHNA and CDR2 is YNFKEQ. The V gene lost 5 bases and the J gene lost 9 bases, with 20 bases spanning the gap. The chain's CDR3 is CASSLVGSLTSSPLHF. The CDR3, as DNA: TGTGCCAGCAGCTTGGTGGGGAGCCTCACTTCTTCACCCCTCCACTTT.

Relative to its sample, this clone is medium-sized. The chain has TRBV5-6 and TRBJ1-2, with 8 positions matching TRBD1. The CDR3 is made up of 13 amino acids. V shed 0 bases, J shed 8 bases, and the junction held 3 bases outside the gene matches. Germline loops: CDR1 SGHDT, CDR2 YYEEEE. In nucleotides, the CDR3 is TGTGCCAGCAGCTTGGTCGGACAGGGAGGCTACACCTTC. Amino acids: CASSLVGQGGYTF.

The chain couples TRBV5-4 to TRBJ1-2; TRBD1 is a possible D gene (6 bases). The CDR3 has 15 residues. With 4 bases removed from V and 4 bases from J, the gap between germline ends came to 17 bases. CDR1 is SGHNT and CDR2 is YYREEE in the germline V gene (reference sequence). The DNA of the CDR3 is TGTGCCAGCAGCCAAAAACATCAGGGGACCTATGGCTACACCTTC. Translated, it gives CASSQKHQGTYGYTF.

This sequence joins TRBV7-2 and TRBJ1-1, with D maybe TRBD1 (6 bases). The V end was cut by 1 base, the J end by 5 bases, with 11 bases between. Germline-derived CDR1 and CDR2 are SGHTA and FQGNSA. CDR3 size: 14 residues. The CDR3 spells CASSLDRARTEAFF. In nucleotides, the CDR3 is TGTGCCAGCAGCTTAGACAGGGCGAGAACTGAAGCTTTCTTT. Filled out from reference TRBV7-2 and TRBJ1-1, the complete variable domain reads GAGVSQSPSNKVTEKGKDVELRCDPISGHTALYWYRQSLGQGLEFLIYFQGNSAPDKSGLPSDRFSAERTGGSVSTLTIQRTQQEDSAVYLCASSLDRARTEAFFGQGTRLTVV.

This clone showed up just a few times. The V and J genes are TRBV6-5 and TRBJ2-2, with TRBD1 identical over 7 bases. The CDR3 has 15 residues. V dropped 6 bases and J dropped 3; count of bases not matched to a gene: 7. Looked up from germline, CDR1 is MNHEY and CDR2 is SVGAGI. The CDR3 protein is CASRSGTVDTGELFF. CDR3 nucleotide sequence: TGTGCCAGCAGATCCGGGACAGTCGACACCGGGGAGCTGTTTTTT.

The V and J genes are TRBV11-2 and TRBJ1-1; D gene unclear. V was cut by 5 bases and J by 10 bases, with 17 bases left in between. CDR3 length: 13 amino acids. Germline V gene sequence: CDR1 SGHAT, CDR2 FQNNGV. The CDR3 loop reads CASSTTRVGLAFF. CDR3 DNA: TGTGCCAGCAGCACTACTCGGGTGGGGTTAGCTTTCTTT.

This chain uses TRBV7-8 with TRBJ2-7; D unresolved. The V end was cut by 1 base, the J end by 3 bases, with 10 bases between. In germline, CDR1 is SGHVS, CDR2 FQNEAQ. There are 14 residues in the CDR3. CDR3 loop: CASSLGLRNYEQYF. The CDR3 DNA is TGTGCCAGCAGCTTAGGGCTTCGGAACTACGAGCAGTACTTC. Filled out from reference TRBV7-8 and TRBJ2-7, the complete variable domain reads GAGVSQSPRYKVAKRGQDVALRCDPISGHVSLFWYQQALGQGPEFLTYFQNEAQLDKSGLPSDRFFAERPEGSVSTLKIQRTQQEDSAVYLCASSLGLRNYEQYFGPGTRLTVT.

This clone was counted only a few times. The chain couples TRBV6-5 to TRBJ1-1; tentatively, D is TRBD1 (6 bases). Trimming stripped 2 bases from V and 4 bases from J, with 14 bases between. CDR3 length: 15 residues. CDR1 is MNHEY and CDR2 is SVGAGI in the germline V gene. CDR3 nucleotide sequence: TGTGCCAGCAGTTACCGAGGGGGGGGGAGCACTGAAGCTTTCTTT. Its protein is CASSYRGGGSTEAFF.

The rearrangement links TRBV28 to TRBJ1-1; TRBD1 agrees at 11 bases. Looked up from germline, CDR1 is MDHEN and CDR2 is SYDVKM. Trimming removed 1 base from V and 0 bases from J; junction bases left unmatched: 10. The CDR3 is made up of 19 amino acids. In nucleotides, the CDR3 is TGTGCCAGCAGTTTATTTGGGGGCCGGGACAGGGGGATGAACACTGAAGCTTTCTTT. Amino acid sequence: CASSLFGGRDRGMNTEAFF.

This rearrangement joins TRBV9 to TRBJ1-1; 9 bases are shared with TRBD1. J gave up 4 bases and V 2 bases, and 3 bases lay outside the gene matches. CDR3 length equals 14 residues. Germline CDR1 is SGDLS and CDR2 is YYNGEE. CDR3 amino acids: CASSVLTGGTEAFF. In DNA form, the CDR3 reads TGTGCCAGCAGCGTTTTGACAGGGGGCACTGAAGCTTTCTTT.

J is TRBJ1-2 and V is TRBV7-9; D possibly corresponds to TRBD1 (5 bases). The CDR3 spans 15 residues. V lost 0 bases and J lost 4, with 12 bases in between. Germline-derived CDR1 and CDR2 are SEHNR and FQNEAQ (reference sequence). The CDR3: CASSLASQGLYGYTF. The CDR3 nucleotides are TGTGCCAGCAGCTTAGCGTCCCAGGGCCTCTATGGCTACACCTTC.

The chain employs TRBV6-5 and TRBJ2-3, with no clear D. Germline CDR1 MNHEY, CDR2 SVGAGI. This CDR3 contains 14 residues. Trimming took off 7 bases at V and 1 base at J, with 12 bases between the two ends. The CDR3 nucleotides are TGTGCCAGCACTAGGACGGATCGCACAGATACGCAGTATTTT. Amino acids: CASTRTDRTDTQYF.

This clone came up a few times. The chain uses TRBV5-1 and TRBJ2-3; 9 nucleotides line up with TRBD2. The V and J ends lost 4 bases and 2 bases, in that order; junction bases with no gene match: 8. Germline-derived CDR1 and CDR2 are SGHRS and YFSETQ. The CDR3 is 16 residues long. CDR3 coding DNA: TGCGCCAGCAGCGAAAGCGGGGGGCGAGACACAGATACGCAGTATTTT. Protein sequence: CASSESGGRDTDTQYF.

The CDR3 DNA is TGTGCCAGCAGCTTAGAGGGACCAACTTTCTTT. This translates into CASSLEGPTFF. The V call is TRBV7-9, the J call TRBJ1-1; tentatively, D is TRBD1 (5 bases). Germline V lookup: CDR1 SEHNR, CDR2 FQNEAQ (reference sequence). CDR3 length: 11 residues. V lost 1 base and J lost 12, with 9 bases in between.

V and J are TRBV4-1 and TRBJ1-3, with 8 bases matching TRBD1. The CDR3 sequence is 20 residues long. Germline V gene lookup returns CDR1 MGHRA and CDR2 YSYEKL. After removal of 0 bases from V and 0 bases from J, the junction contained 13 bases not matched to a gene. The CDR3 DNA sequence: TGCGCCAGCAGCCAAGAACAGACAGGGGCAGGACCCCTCTCTGGAAACACCATATATTTT. It codes for CASSQEQTGAGPLSGNTIYF.

CDR3 protein: CASSPRIRGEETQYF. The CDR3 bases are TGTGCCAGCTCACCACGGATCAGGGGAGAAGAGACCCAGTACTTC. The gene calls are TRBV18 and TRBJ2-5; D is perhaps TRBD1 (6 bases). The CDR3 runs to 15 residues. V gave up 1 base and J gave up 3 bases, with 12 bases separating them. Germline CDR1 reads KGHSH; CDR2 reads LQKENI.

J is TRBJ1-1 and V is TRBV30; D gene ambiguous. Germline CDR1 is GTSNPN and CDR2 is SVGIG (reference sequence). This CDR3 comprises 13 residues. V was clipped by 0 bases and J by 2 bases, with 7 bases between them. Written as DNA, the CDR3 is TGTGCCTGGAGTGTTGGCGGCAACACTGAAGCTTTCTTT. Encoded protein: CAWSVGGNTEAFF.